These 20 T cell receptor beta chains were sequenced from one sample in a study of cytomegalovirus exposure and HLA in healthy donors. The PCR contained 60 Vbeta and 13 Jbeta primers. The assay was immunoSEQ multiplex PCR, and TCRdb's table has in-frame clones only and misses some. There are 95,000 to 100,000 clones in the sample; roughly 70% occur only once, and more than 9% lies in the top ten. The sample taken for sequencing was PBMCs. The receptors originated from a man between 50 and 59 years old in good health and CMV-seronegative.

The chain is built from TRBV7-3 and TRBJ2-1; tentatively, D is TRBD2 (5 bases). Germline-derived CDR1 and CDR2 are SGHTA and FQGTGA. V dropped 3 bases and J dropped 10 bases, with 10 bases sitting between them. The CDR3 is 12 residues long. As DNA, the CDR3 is TGTGCCAGCAGCTTGAGCGGTCCGGAGCAGTTCTTC. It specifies CASSLSGPEQFF.

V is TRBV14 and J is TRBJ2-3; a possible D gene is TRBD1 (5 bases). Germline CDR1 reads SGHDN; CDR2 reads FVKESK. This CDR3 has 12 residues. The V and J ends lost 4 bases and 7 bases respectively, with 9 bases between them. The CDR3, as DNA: TGTGCCAGCAGCCCTCAGGGCAATACGCAGTATTTT. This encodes CASSPQGNTQYF.

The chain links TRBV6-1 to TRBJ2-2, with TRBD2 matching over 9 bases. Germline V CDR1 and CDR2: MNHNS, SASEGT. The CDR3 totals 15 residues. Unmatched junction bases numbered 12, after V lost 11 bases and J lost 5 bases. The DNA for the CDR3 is TGTGCCTCCTCAGGTAGTAGCGGGGGAACCGGGGAGCTGTTTTTT. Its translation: CASSGSSGGTGELFF.

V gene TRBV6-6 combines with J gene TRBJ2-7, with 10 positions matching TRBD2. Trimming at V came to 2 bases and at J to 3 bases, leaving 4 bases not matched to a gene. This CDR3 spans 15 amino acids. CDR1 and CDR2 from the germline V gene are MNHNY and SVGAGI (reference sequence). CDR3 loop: CASSYKGLAIYEQYF. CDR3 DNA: TGTGCCAGCAGTTACAAGGGACTAGCGATCTACGAGCAGTACTTC.

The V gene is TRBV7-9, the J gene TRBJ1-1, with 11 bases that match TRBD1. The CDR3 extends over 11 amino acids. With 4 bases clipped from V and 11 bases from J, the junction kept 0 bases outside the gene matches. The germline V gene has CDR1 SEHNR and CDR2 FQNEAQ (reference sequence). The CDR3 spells CASSWDRGAFF. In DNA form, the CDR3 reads TGTGCCAGCAGCTGGGACAGGGGGGCTTTCTTT.

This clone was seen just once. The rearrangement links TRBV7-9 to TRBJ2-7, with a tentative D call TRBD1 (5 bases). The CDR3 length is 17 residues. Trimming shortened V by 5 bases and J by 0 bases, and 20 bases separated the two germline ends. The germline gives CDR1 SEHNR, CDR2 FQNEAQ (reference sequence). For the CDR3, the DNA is TGTGCCAGCAGCCGAAGGGGTGGGGCAGGCCTCTCCTACGAGCAGTACTTC. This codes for CASSRRGGAGLSYEQYF.

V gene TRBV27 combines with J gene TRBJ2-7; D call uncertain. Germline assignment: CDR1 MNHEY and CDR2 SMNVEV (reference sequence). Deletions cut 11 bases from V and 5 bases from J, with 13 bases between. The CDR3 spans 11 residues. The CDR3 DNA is TGTGCCCCCCAGGTTCGGAACGAGCAGTACTTC. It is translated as CAPQVRNEQYF.

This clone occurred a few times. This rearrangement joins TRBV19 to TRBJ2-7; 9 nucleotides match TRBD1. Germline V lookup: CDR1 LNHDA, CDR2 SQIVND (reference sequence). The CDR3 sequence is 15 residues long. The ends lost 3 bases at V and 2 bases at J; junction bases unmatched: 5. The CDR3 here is CASSISRDRAYEQYF. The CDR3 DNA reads TGTGCCAGTAGTATTTCTCGGGACAGGGCCTACGAGCAGTACTTC. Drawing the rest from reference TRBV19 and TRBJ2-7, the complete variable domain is DGGITQSPKYLFRKEGQNVTLSCEQNLNHDAMYWYRQDPGQGLRLIYYSQIVNDFQKGDIAEGYSVSREKKESFPLTVTSAQKNPTAFYLCASSISRDRAYEQYFGPGTRLTVT.

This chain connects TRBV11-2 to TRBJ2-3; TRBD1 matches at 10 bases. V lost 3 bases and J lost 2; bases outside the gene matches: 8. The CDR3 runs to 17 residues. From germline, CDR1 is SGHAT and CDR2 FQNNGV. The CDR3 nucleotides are TGTGCCAGCAGCTTCCGGACAGGGGGGTACTCCACAGATACGCAGTATTTT. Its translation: CASSFRTGGYSTDTQYF.

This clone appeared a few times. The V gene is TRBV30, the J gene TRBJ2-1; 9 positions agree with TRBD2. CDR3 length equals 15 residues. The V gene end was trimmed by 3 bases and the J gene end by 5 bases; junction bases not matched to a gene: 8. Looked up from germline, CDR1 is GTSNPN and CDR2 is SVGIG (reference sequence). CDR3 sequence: CAWRGGLAGNNEQFF. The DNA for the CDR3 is TGTGCCTGGAGAGGGGGACTAGCTGGAAACAATGAGCAGTTCTTC.

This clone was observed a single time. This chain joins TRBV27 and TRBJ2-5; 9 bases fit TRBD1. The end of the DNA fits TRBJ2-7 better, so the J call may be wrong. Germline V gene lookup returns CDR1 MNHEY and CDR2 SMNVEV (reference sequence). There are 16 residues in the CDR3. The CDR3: CASSQKPGQGGYEQYF. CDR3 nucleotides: TGTGCCAGCAGTCAGAAGCCGGGACAGGGAGGCTACGAGCAGTACTTC.

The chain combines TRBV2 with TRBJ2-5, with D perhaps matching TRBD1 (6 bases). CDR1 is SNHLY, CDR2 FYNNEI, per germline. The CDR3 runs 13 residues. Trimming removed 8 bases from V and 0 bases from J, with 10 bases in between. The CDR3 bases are TGTGCCAGCGGACAGCCCTACCAAGAGACCCAGTACTTC. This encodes CASGQPYQETQYF.

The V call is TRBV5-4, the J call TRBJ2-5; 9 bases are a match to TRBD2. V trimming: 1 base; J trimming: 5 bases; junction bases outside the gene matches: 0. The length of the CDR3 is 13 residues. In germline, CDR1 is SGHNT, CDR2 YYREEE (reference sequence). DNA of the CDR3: TGTGCCAGCAGCTTGAGCGGGAGGGAGACCCAGTACTTC. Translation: CASSLSGRETQYF.

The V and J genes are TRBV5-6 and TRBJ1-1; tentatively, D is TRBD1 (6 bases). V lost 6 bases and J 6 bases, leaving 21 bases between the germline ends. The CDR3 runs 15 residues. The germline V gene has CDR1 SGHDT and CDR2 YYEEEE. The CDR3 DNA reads TGTGCCAGCACCCCGGTTGGACAGTTAGAGGCTGAAGCTTTCTTT. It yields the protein CASTPVGQLEAEAFF.

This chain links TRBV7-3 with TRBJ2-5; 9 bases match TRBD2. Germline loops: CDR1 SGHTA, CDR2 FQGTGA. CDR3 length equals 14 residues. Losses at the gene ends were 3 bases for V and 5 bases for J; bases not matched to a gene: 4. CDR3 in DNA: TGTGCCAGCAGCTTTGGCGGGGGGGTGGAGACCCAGTACTTC. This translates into CASSFGGGVETQYF.

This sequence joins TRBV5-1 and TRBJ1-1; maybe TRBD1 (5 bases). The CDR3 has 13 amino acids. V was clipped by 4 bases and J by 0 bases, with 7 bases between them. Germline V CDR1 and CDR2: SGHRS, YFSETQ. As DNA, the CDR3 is TGCGCCAGCAGCCAGGGTTTGAACACTGAAGCTTTCTTT. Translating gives CASSQGLNTEAFF.

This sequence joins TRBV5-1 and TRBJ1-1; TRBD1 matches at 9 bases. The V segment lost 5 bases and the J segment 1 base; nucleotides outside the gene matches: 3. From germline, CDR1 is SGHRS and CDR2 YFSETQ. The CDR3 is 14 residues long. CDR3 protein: CASRGTGRNTEAFF. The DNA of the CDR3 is TGCGCCAGCAGAGGGACAGGGAGGAACACTGAAGCTTTCTTT.

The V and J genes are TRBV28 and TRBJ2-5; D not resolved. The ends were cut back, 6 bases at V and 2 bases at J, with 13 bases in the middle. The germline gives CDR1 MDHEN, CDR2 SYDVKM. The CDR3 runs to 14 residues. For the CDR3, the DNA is TGTGCCAGCAGCGAGCCACTACCTCAAGAGACCCAGTACTTC. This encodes CASSEPLPQETQYF.

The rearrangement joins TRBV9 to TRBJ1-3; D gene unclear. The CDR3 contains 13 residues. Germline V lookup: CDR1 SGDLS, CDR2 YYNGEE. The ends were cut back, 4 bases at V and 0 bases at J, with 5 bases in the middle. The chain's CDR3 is CASSPYSGNTIYF. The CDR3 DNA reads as TGTGCCAGCAGCCCCTACTCTGGAAACACCATATATTTT.

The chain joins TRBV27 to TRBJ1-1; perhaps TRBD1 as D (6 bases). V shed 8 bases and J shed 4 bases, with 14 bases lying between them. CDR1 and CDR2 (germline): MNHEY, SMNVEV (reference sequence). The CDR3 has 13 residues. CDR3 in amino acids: CASPLVGATEAFF. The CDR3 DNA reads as TGTGCCAGCCCCCTTGTGGGGGCCACTGAAGCTTTCTTT.